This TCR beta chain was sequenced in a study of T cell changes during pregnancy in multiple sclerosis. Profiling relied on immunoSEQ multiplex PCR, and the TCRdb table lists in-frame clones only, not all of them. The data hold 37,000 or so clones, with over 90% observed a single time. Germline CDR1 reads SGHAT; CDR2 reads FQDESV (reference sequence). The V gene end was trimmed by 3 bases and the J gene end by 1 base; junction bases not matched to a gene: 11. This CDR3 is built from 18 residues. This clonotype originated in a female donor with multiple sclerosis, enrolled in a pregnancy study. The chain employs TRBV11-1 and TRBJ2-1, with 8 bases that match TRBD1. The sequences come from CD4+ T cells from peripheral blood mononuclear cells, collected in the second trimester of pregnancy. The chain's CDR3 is CASSFGQGAAMSYNEQFF. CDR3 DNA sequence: TGTGCCAGCAGCTTCGGGCAGGGGGCGGCGATGTCCTACAATGAGCAGTTCTTC.